These T cell receptor beta chains were read from a single sample in a study of blood T cell repertoires in COVID-19. TCRdb keeps only in-frame clones here, not all; method: immunoSEQ multiplex PCR. Of roughly 340,000 clones in the sample, about nine tenths were seen once. Material: peripheral blood. The receptor source for this set is a woman aged 45-60 years with COVID-19, enrolled during active disease. Both conserved end residues are part of each CDR3. D genes are given only for firm matches. Clone size, where shown, is once, few, many, or a class for clones that have expanded.

v_call	d_call	j_call	clone_size	cdr3_nt	cdr3_aa
TRBV19	-	TRBJ1-2	-	TGTGCCAGCTGGACGGGGTATGGCTACACCTTC	CASWTGYGYTF
TRBV5-1	TRBD1	TRBJ1-4	-	TGCGCCAGCAGCTTGGCCGGGACAGGGGCCGAAAAACTGTTTTTT	CASSLAGTGAEKLFF
TRBV30	-	TRBJ1-2	-	TGTGCCTGGAGCGAAGGGAGGCAGGGTCGGGGTGGCTACACCTTC	CAWSEGRQGRGGYTF
TRBV5-1	TRBD2	TRBJ2-3	-	TGCGCCAGCAGCTCGAGGACTAGCGGAGTGGCAGATACGCAGTATTTT	CASSSRTSGVADTQYF
TRBV7-9	-	TRBJ1-1	-	TGTGCCAGCAGCCCACAGCAAACGAACACTGAAGCTTTCTTT	CASSPQQTNTEAFF
TRBV30	-	TRBJ2-6	-	TGTGCCTGGAACTTAGAGCGGACCTCTGGGGCCAACGTCCTGACTTTC	CAWNLERTSGANVLTF
TRBV6-4	-	TRBJ2-1	-	TGTGCCAGCAGCGAGGAACTCGGGTCTTACAATGAGCAGTTCTTC	CASSEELGSYNEQFF
TRBV30	-	TRBJ1-4	-	TGTGCCTGGACCCAGGGGTCGTATGAAAAACTGTTTTTT	CAWTQGSYEKLFF
TRBV11-3	-	TRBJ2-7	-	TGTGCCAGCAGAGCGCAGCGACCTCGTTTTGTCTACGAGCAGTACTTC	CASRAQRPRFVYEQYF
TRBV4-1	-	TRBJ1-5	once	TGCGCCAGCAGCCAAGATGCAGGGCATAGCAATCAGCCCCAGCATTTT	CASSQDAGHSNQPQHF
TRBV29-1	-	TRBJ1-1	-	TGCAGCGTTGAAGACCGGGTGGCTGAAGCTTTCTTT	CSVEDRVAEAFF
TRBV12-3/TRBV12-4	TRBD1	TRBJ1-2	-	TGTGCCAGCAAAGCGGACAGGGGCTATGGCTACACCTTC	CASKADRGYGYTF
TRBV12-3/TRBV12-4	-	TRBJ1-5	-	TGTGCCAGCACTGCACAGGCCAGTCAGCCCCAGCATTTT	CASTAQASQPQHF
TRBV10-2	TRBD1	TRBJ1-5	-	TGCGCCAGCGCAACGGACAGGGGAAGCAATCAGCCCCAGCATTTT	CASATDRGSNQPQHF
TRBV6-5	-	TRBJ2-1	-	TGTGCCAGCACCCTGGGGGGGCTGGGCTACAATGAGCAGTTCTTC	CASTLGGLGYNEQFF
TRBV25-1	-	TRBJ1-5	-	TGTGCCAGCAGTGAAAAAAGCGGGTCGCCCCAGCATTTT	CASSEKSGSPQHF
TRBV27	TRBD1	TRBJ1-1	-	TGTGCCAGCAGTGGAACAGGGGAGAGCACTGAAGCTTTCTTT	CASSGTGESTEAFF
TRBV3-1/TRBV3-2	TRBD2	TRBJ2-1	-	TGTGCCAGCAGCCCCCTCGGGCTAGCGGGAGGGAATGAGCAGTTCTTC	CASSPLGLAGGNEQFF
TRBV25-1	-	TRBJ1-6	-	TGTGCCAGCAGAAGACAGGATAATTCACCCCTCCACTTT	CASRRQDNSPLHF
TRBV15	TRBD1	TRBJ1-4	-	TGTGCCACCAGCAGGGGACAGGGCGGAAAAGAAAAACTGTTTTTT	CATSRGQGGKEKLFF
TRBV10-3	-	TRBJ2-2	-	TGTGCCATCAGTGAGACAGGGTCCACCGGGGAGCTGTTTTTT	CAISETGSTGELFF
TRBV19	TRBD1	TRBJ1-2	few	TGTGCCAGTAGTATAGGACAGGGGGCAGGAGGCTACACCTTC	CASSIGQGAGGYTF